Below are 3 T cell receptor beta chains sequenced from a single sample in a study of blood T cell repertoires in COVID-19. Method: immunoSEQ multiplex PCR; TCRdb's copy keeps in-frame clones and lacks some. The sample carries roughly 700,000 clones, 90% recorded once. The source material was peripheral blood. These receptors originate from a woman in her late teens or twenties with acute or convalescent COVID-19.

The chain employs TRBV28 and TRBJ2-3, with 9 bases that match TRBD1. After removal of 11 bases from V and 2 bases from J, the junction contained 8 bases not matched to a gene. The CDR3 spans 14 residues. CDR1 MDHEN and CDR2 SYDVKM come from the germline V gene. The CDR3 DNA follows: TGTGCCTCTTCCGGGACAGGGTACACAGATACGCAGTATTTT. Amino acids: CASSGTGYTDTQYF. The complete variable domain, with remaining parts taken from reference TRBV28 and TRBJ2-3, reads DVKVTQSSRYLVKRTGEKVFLECVQDMDHENMFWYRQDPGLGLRLIYFSYDVKMKEKGDIPEGYSVSREKKERFSLILESASTNQTSMYLCASSGTGYTDTQYFGPGTRLTVL.

The V gene is TRBV6-6, the J gene TRBJ1-1; a weak D match, TRBD1 (5 bases). The germline CDR1 and CDR2 sequences are MNHNY and SVGAGI (reference sequence). CDR3 length: 14 residues. The CDR3 DNA reads TGTGAGGCTCTAGGGGAACTGACGAACACTGAAGCTTTCTTT. Protein product: CEALGELTNTEAFF.

The chain is built from TRBV19 and TRBJ2-5; 7 nucleotides match TRBD1. With V trimmed by 8 bases and J by 3 bases, 6 bases remained unmatched. The CDR3 has 13 residues. The germline gives CDR1 LNHDA, CDR2 SQIVND (reference sequence). DNA of the CDR3: TGTGCCAGTCGGGTCAGGGGGAAAGAGACCCAGTACTTC. Protein: CASRVRGKETQYF. Full variable domain (rest looked up from reference TRBV19 and TRBJ2-5): DGGITQSPKYLFRKEGQNVTLSCEQNLNHDAMYWYRQDPGQGLRLIYYSQIVNDFQKGDIAEGYSVSREKKESFPLTVTSAQKNPTAFYLCASRVRGKETQYFGPGTRLLVL.